The clone carrying this T cell receptor beta chain was recorded once. What it binds is not known. This sample is drawn from a study of cytomegalovirus exposure and HLA in healthy donors. Across the whole study: The 500 to 850 first-cohort repertoires and the 130 or so validation repertoires shared the same platform, a later analysis reported. Regarding the study as a whole: Confirmation in vitro established that a few CMV-associated chains were specific for CMV antigens. Reports showed the classifier diagnosing cytomegalovirus status with high specificity and sensitivity. A subsequent analysis found that TCR clusters from the first cohort also tended to co-occur in the 120 or so validation repertoires, with about 94% of cluster scores above 0.

The CDR3 is made up of 14 amino acids. CDR1 and CDR2 from the germline V gene are SGHTA and FQGTGA. Trimming pared 5 bases from V and 3 bases from J, leaving 12 bases between. This table comes from immunoSEQ multiplex PCR, and its TCRdb copy is limited to in-frame clones, with some not included. Among over 100,000 clones listed, less than 95% were seen once. The V and J genes are TRBV7-3 and TRBJ2-3; D might be TRBD2 (6 bases). Sample: PBMCs. The receptor comes from a woman aged 18-29 years in good health and CMV-seronegative. CDR3 sequence (DNA): TGTGCCAGCAGCCATAGGGGAGGTACAGATACGCAGTATTTT. It encodes CASSHRGGTDTQYF.